These 13 T cell receptor beta chains were sequenced from one sample in a study of long-term antiretroviral therapy in people with HIV. immunoSEQ v3.0 was run at survey level. Only in-frame clones appear in the TCRdb table, and some are missing; sequencing was by immunoSEQ multiplex PCR. Counted here are roughly 16,000 clones, roughly 79% occurring once; the ten biggest clones make up 10% to 14%. Sequencing used unsorted PBMCs, obtained 2.3 years after starting antiretroviral therapy. The receptors here all came from a woman aged 40 to 50 with HIV.

V usage is TRBV5-1 and J usage is TRBJ2-5; TRBD1 might be the D (6 bases). Germline V gene lookup returns CDR1 SGHRS and CDR2 YFSETQ. The CDR3 length is 14 residues. The V end lost 0 bases, the J end lost 1 base, and 7 bases lay between the germline ends. CDR3 sequence: CASSLGTVQETQYF. The CDR3 DNA sequence: TGCGCCAGCAGCTTGGGGACAGTCCAAGAGACCCAGTACTTC.

This clone was picked up a small number of times. This chain connects TRBV7-9 to TRBJ1-2; D is unresolved. V shed 3 bases and J shed 13 bases, with 9 bases lying between them. CDR3 length: 10 residues. CDR1 and CDR2 (germline): SEHNR, FQNEAQ (reference sequence). For the CDR3, the DNA is TGTGCCAGCAGCTTTGACGTTGCCACCTTC. It codes for CASSFDVATF.

This clone was recorded only once. The rearrangement links TRBV27 to TRBJ2-7; 9 bases agree with TRBD1. From germline, CDR1 is MNHEY and CDR2 SMNVEV (reference sequence). There are 15 residues in the CDR3. Germline trimming cut 6 bases from V and 6 bases from J; bases unmatched to any gene: 12. The CDR3 nucleotides are TGTGCCAGCAGGGGGTTGGGACAGGGTGAAGGCGAGCAGTACTTC. Translated: CASRGLGQGEGEQYF.

This chain links TRBV11-3 with TRBJ2-1, with D unclear. Trimming took 1 base from V and 0 from J, leaving 10 bases between them. The CDR3 has 16 residues. Germline V lookup: CDR1 SGHNT, CDR2 YENEEA. CDR3 nucleotide sequence: TGTGCCAGCAGCTTAGGTCCGATGAGCTCCTACAATGAGCAGTTCTTC. Residues: CASSLGPMSSYNEQFF.

The chain is built from TRBV5-1 and TRBJ2-3; D perhaps matches TRBD2 (6 bases). This CDR3 contains 15 residues. V dropped 0 bases and J dropped 3 bases, with 11 bases sitting between them. From germline, CDR1 is SGHRS and CDR2 YFSETQ. The CDR3 DNA reads as TGCGCCAGCAGCTTGGTAGACCGGGAGACAGATACGCAGTATTTT. Translated: CASSLVDRETDTQYF.

The V call is TRBV5-1, the J call TRBJ2-5, with TRBD1 identical over 9 bases. V lost 0 bases to trimming and J lost 5 bases; unmatched junction nucleotides: 5. CDR3 length equals 15 residues. Germline lookup yields CDR1 SGHRS and CDR2 YFSETQ. The CDR3 protein is CASSLAGTGLETQYF. CDR3 nucleotide sequence: TGCGCCAGCAGCTTGGCCGGGACAGGGCTTGAGACCCAGTACTTC. Supplemented by reference TRBV5-1 and TRBJ2-5, the full variable domain reads KAGVTQTPRYLIKTRGQQVTLSCSPISGHRSVSWYQQTPGQGLQFLFEYFSETQRNKGNFPGRFSGRQFSNSRSEMNVSTLELGDSALYLCASSLAGTGLETQYFGPGTRLLVL.

DNA for the CDR3: TGTGCCAGCAACGGAAACTATGGCTACACCTTC. It translates to CASNGNYGYTF. The rearrangement links TRBV2 to TRBJ1-2, with unresolved D. The germline V and J ends were trimmed by 7 bases and 2 bases, with 5 bases remaining between them. CDR1 SNHLY and CDR2 FYNNEI come from the germline V gene. The CDR3 spans 11 residues.

The V and J genes are TRBV19 and TRBJ1-5, with D possibly being TRBD1 (6 bases). The CDR3 runs to 14 residues. The V end lost 8 bases, the J end lost 2 bases, and 13 bases lay between the germline ends. Germline CDR1 reads LNHDA; CDR2 reads SQIVND (reference sequence). The CDR3 DNA sequence: TGTGCCAGTTCACAGGGACTGGGCAATCAGCCCCAGCATTTT. Protein product: CASSQGLGNQPQHF. The whole variable domain, filled in from reference TRBV19 and TRBJ1-5, reads DGGITQSPKYLFRKEGQNVTLSCEQNLNHDAMYWYRQDPGQGLRLIYYSQIVNDFQKGDIAEGYSVSREKKESFPLTVTSAQKNPTAFYLCASSQGLGNQPQHFGDGTRLSIL.

The chain is built from TRBV9 and TRBJ2-5; either TRBD1 or TRBD2 may fit D (6 bases each). Germline V gene sequence: CDR1 SGDLS, CDR2 YYNGEE. The CDR3 has 14 residues. V was shortened by 7 bases and J by 0 bases, with 13 bases between the two germline ends. CDR3 loop: CASATGANQETQYF. For the CDR3, the DNA is TGTGCCAGCGCCACGGGGGCGAACCAAGAGACCCAGTACTTC.

The chain has TRBV5-8 and TRBJ1-5, with 7 bases aligning to TRBD1. V lost 6 bases to trimming and J lost 3 bases; unmatched junction nucleotides: 9. Germline V CDR1 and CDR2: SGHTS, YDEGEE. The CDR3 has 15 amino acids. CDR3 sequence (DNA): TGTGCCAGCAATTGGGACAGATCCTACAATCAGCCCCAGCATTTT. Amino acids: CASNWDRSYNQPQHF.

This clone was seen a handful of times. V is TRBV2 and J is TRBJ1-2; D not certain. The CDR3 has 12 amino acids. Germline loops: CDR1 SNHLY, CDR2 FYNNEI. V dropped 7 bases and J dropped 9 bases, with 15 bases sitting between them. The CDR3 DNA is TGTGCCAGCAAACCCCTTAAAGACAGCTACACCTTC. Protein: CASKPLKDSYTF.

This clone was seen more than once but under ten times. Different DNA sequences within this sample yield the same CDR3. This chain uses TRBV19 with TRBJ2-3; no clear D gene. CDR1 and CDR2 (germline): LNHDA, SQIVND (reference sequence). Trimming took 9 bases from V and 6 from J, leaving 7 bases between them. CDR3 length equals 10 residues. CDR3 protein: CASHGDTQYF. The CDR3 DNA reads TGTGCCAGCCACGGGGATACGCAGTATTTT.

This CDR3 reads CASSLNSGSFHEQYF. CDR3 sequence (DNA): TGTGCCAGCAGCTTGAATAGCGGGAGTTTCCACGAGCAGTACTTC. The rearrangement links TRBV5-4 to TRBJ2-7; 9 bases line up with TRBD2. The germline V gene has CDR1 SGHNT and CDR2 YYREEE (reference sequence). Losses at the gene ends were 1 base for V and 5 bases for J; bases not matched to a gene: 7. CDR3 length equals 15 residues.